This T cell receptor (beta chain) was retrieved from a study of cytomegalovirus exposure and HLA in healthy donors. About this clone: The target antigen is unknown.

Per germline, CDR1 MNHNY and CDR2 SVGAGI (reference sequence). The V end lost 10 bases, the J end lost 6 bases, and 13 bases lay between the germline ends. The CDR3 runs to 12 residues. Study findings and constraints: Several of the most significant clusters appeared, in a later analysis, to be linked to common viral pathogens.

In the PCR, 60 Vbeta and 13 Jbeta primers were used. TCRdb's copy holds only in-frame clones and misses some; the assay was immunoSEQ multiplex PCR. Here the sample spans 150,000 to 200,000 clones, about 80% being singletons. The sample consisted of PBMCs. The receptor's source is a boy between 10 and 17 years old in good health and CMV-seronegative. The rearrangement joins TRBV6-6 to TRBJ2-4, with a tentative D call TRBD1 (6 bases). CDR3 nucleotides: TGTGCCACCGGGGACACTACAAACATTCAGTACTTC. This codes for CATGDTTNIQYF.